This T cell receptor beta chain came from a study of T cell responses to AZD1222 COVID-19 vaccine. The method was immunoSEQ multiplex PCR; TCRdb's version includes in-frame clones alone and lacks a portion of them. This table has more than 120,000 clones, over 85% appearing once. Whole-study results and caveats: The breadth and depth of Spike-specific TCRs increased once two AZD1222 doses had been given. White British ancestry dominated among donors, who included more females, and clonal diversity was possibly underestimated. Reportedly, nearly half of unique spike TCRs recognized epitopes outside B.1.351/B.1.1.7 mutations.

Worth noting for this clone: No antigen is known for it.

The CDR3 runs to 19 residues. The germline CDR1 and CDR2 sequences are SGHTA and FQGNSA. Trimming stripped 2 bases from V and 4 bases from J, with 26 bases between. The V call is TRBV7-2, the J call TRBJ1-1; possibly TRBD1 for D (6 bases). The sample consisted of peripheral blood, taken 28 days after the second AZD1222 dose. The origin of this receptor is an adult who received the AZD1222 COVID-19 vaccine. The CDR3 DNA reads TGTGCCAGCAGCTTACGAGGGCCACAAGGGGGTCGTGTTGGCACTGAAGCTTTCTTT. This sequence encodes CASSLRGPQGGRVGTEAFF.